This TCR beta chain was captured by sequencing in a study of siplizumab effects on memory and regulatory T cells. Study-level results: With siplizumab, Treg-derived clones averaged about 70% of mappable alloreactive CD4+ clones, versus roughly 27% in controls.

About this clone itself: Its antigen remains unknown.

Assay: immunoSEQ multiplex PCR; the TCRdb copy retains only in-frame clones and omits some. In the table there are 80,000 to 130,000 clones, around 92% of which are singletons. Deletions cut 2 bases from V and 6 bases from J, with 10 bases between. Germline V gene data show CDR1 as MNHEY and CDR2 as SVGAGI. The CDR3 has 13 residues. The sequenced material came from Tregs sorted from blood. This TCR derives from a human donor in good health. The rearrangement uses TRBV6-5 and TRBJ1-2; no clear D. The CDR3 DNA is TGTGCCAGCAGTTACAACGGTCCCAATGGCTACACCTTC. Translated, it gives CASSYNGPNGYTF.